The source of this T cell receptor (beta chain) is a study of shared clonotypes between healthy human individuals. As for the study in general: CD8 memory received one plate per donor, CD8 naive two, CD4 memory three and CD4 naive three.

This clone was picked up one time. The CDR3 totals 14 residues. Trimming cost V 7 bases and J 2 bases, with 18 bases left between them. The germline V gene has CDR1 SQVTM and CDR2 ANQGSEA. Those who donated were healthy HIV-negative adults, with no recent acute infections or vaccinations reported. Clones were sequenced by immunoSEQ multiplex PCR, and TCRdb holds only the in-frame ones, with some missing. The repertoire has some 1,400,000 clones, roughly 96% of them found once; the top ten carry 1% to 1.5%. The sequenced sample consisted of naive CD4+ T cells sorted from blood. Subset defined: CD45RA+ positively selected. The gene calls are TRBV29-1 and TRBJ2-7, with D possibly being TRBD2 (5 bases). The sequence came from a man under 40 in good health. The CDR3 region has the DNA TGCAGCGCCGCGGGTAGGCTAGCCCCCTACGAGCAGTACTTC. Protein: CSAAGRLAPYEQYF.